This TCR beta chain was profiled in a study of shared clonotypes between healthy human individuals. Study-wide points: Some clonotypes were shared by all four sorted-subset donors, while others were not shared. The non-shared ones had lower generation probabilities than the shared ones. At large depth, rarefaction still showed sorted-subset sequencing to be incomplete.

A word on this clone: Antigen unknown.

As defined, naive CD8 cells were CD45RO-negative and positively selected for CCR7, with terminally differentiated effector memory CD45RA+ cells excluded. This was a deep-level run. An even split of each subset's genomic DNA across several immunoSEQ plates was performed. Profiled with immunoSEQ multiplex PCR; TCRdb holds only in-frame clones, not every one. The table records 1.5 million to 2.5 million clones, about 95% of them present only once. Sequenced sample: naive CD8+ T cells sorted from blood. The sequence came from a man aged 18-30 years in good health.

The CDR3 loop reads CASSLVAEGTEAFF. The CDR3 nucleotides are TGTGCCAGCAGCTTAGTGGCAGAGGGCACTGAAGCTTTCTTT. The genes are TRBV7-9 and TRBJ1-1; D is undetermined. The CDR3 loop spans 14 amino acids. CDR1 SEHNR and CDR2 FQNEAQ come from the germline V gene (reference sequence). V lost 1 base to trimming and J lost 4 bases, with 10 bases between them. Complete variable domain (other parts from reference TRBV7-9 and TRBJ1-1): DTGVSQNPRHKITKRGQNVTFRCDPISEHNRLYWYRQTLGQGPEFLTYFQNEAQLEKSRLLSDRFSAERPKGSFSTLEIQRTEQGDSAMYLCASSLVAEGTEAFFGQGTRLTVV.